The 24 T cell receptor beta chains listed next were all sequenced from one sample in a study of cytomegalovirus exposure and HLA in healthy donors. Both 60 Vbeta primers and 13 Jbeta primers went into the PCR. Produced via immunoSEQ multiplex PCR; TCRdb's table is partial and in-frame only. Of 150,000 to 200,000 clones listed, roughly 76% are singletons. The sequencing input was PBMCs. These TCRs come from a woman younger than 35 in good health and CMV-seropositive.

On this clone: The junction and the germline gene differ at one end; a read error may be behind it. The V and J genes are TRBV7-7 and TRBJ2-3; TRBD2 might be the D (6 bases). Germline V gene sequence: CDR1 SSHAT, CDR2 FNYEAQ (reference sequence). The CDR3 has 14 amino acids. The chain's CDR3 is CASSLTGVTDTQYF. CDR3 bases: TGTGCTAGCAGCTTAACGGGGGTAACAGATACGCAGTATTTT.

The chain carries TRBV10-2 and TRBJ1-6, with TRBD1 as a possible D gene (6 bases). CDR1 is WSHSY, CDR2 SAAADI, per germline. The CDR3 is 15 residues long. V was clipped by 7 bases and J by 7 bases, with 17 bases between them. CDR3 in amino acids: CASTPRQGINSPLHF. CDR3 DNA sequence: TGCGCCAGCACCCCCCGGCAGGGGATAAATTCACCCCTCCACTTT.

The rearrangement uses TRBV7-2 and TRBJ1-3, with D possibly TRBD1 on 5 matching bases. V was cut by 8 bases and J by 3 bases, with 17 bases left in between. Germline V gene lookup returns CDR1 SGHTA and CDR2 FQGNSA. The CDR3 runs to 15 residues. The CDR3 here is CASGEPQGGGNTIYF. DNA of the CDR3: TGTGCCAGCGGAGAGCCCCAGGGCGGTGGAAACACCATATATTTT.

The V call is TRBV7-8, the J call TRBJ1-6, with 7 bases aligning to TRBD1. Germline V lookup: CDR1 SGHVS, CDR2 FQNEAQ. The ends lost 1 base at V and 9 bases at J; junction bases unmatched: 6. The length of the CDR3 is 15 residues. In nucleotides, the CDR3 is TGTGCCAGCAGCTTAGTGGGGACAGCCCTTTCACCCCTCCACTTT. It translates to CASSLVGTALSPLHF.

The J gene is TRBJ2-5, the V gene TRBV19; the D is unclear. The length of the CDR3 is 15 residues. Germline V gene lookup returns CDR1 LNHDA and CDR2 SQIVND (reference sequence). Trimming removed 0 bases from V and 5 bases from J, with 13 bases in between. The DNA for the CDR3 is TGTGCCAGTAGTATAGATCTTCCCCCCTTGGAGACCCAGTACTTC. Encoded protein: CASSIDLPPLETQYF.

This clone was detected a few times. The chain couples TRBV18 to TRBJ2-7; D not certain. The CDR3 has 16 amino acids. Trimming shortened V by 1 base and J by 2 bases, and 15 bases separated the two germline ends. The germline gives CDR1 KGHSH, CDR2 LQKENI. The CDR3 DNA reads as TGTGCCAGCTCACCACTACGATCTCTGGGCCCCTACGAGCAGTACTTC. Encoded protein: CASSPLRSLGPYEQYF.

This chain connects TRBV4-1 to TRBJ1-3, with D uncertain. The V end was cut by 0 bases, the J end by 10 bases, with 10 bases between. This CDR3 is 13 amino acids long. CDR1 and CDR2 (germline): MGHRA, YSYEKL. CDR3 residues: CASSQEVGRTIYF. CDR3 nucleotide sequence: TGCGCCAGCAGCCAAGAAGTAGGCAGGACCATATATTTT.

The chain carries TRBV5-1 and TRBJ1-1; possibly TRBD1 for D (6 bases). Germline V lookup: CDR1 SGHRS, CDR2 YFSETQ. The V end lost 0 bases, the J end lost 5 bases, and 8 bases lay between the germline ends. This CDR3 is 13 amino acids long. In nucleotides, the CDR3 is TGCGCCAGCAGCTTGGAGCAGGGGACTGAAGCTTTCTTT. Translating it yields CASSLEQGTEAFF. The whole variable domain, remainder taken from reference TRBV5-1 and TRBJ1-1, is KAGVTQTPRYLIKTRGQQVTLSCSPISGHRSVSWYQQTPGQGLQFLFEYFSETQRNKGNFPGRFSGRQFSNSRSEMNVSTLELGDSALYLCASSLEQGTEAFFGQGTRLTVV.

This chain connects TRBV27 to TRBJ2-7, with 7 bases identical to TRBD2. Germline V CDR1 and CDR2: MNHEY, SMNVEV (reference sequence). V was clipped by 4 bases and J by 4 bases; unmatched bases: 10. This CDR3 has 15 amino acids. CDR3 sequence: CASSSGLTLTYEQYF. CDR3 in DNA: TGTGCCAGCAGTTCGGGACTAACTTTAACGTACGAGCAGTACTTC.

This rearrangement joins TRBV4-2 to TRBJ2-7; possibly TRBD2 for D (6 bases). This CDR3 contains 15 residues. Germline-derived CDR1 and CDR2 are LGHNA and YNFKEQ. The ends were cut back, 0 bases at V and 4 bases at J, with 13 bases in the middle. CDR3 sequence: CASSQDSGGGYEQYF. CDR3 nucleotide sequence: TGTGCCAGCAGCCAAGATTCCGGGGGAGGTTACGAGCAGTACTTC.

The chain joins TRBV4-2 to TRBJ2-1; 10 bases map to TRBD2. The V and J ends lost 3 bases and 5 bases, in that order; junction bases with no gene match: 10. Germline loops: CDR1 LGHNA, CDR2 YNFKEQ. This CDR3 is 17 amino acids long. This CDR3 is CASSHHRNSGGNNEQFF. As DNA, the CDR3 is TGTGCCAGCAGCCACCACCGAAATAGCGGGGGGAACAATGAGCAGTTCTTC.

The CDR3 DNA reads TGTGCCAGCAGTCAGTCAGGGGTGGGTGAAAAACTGTTTTTT. This encodes CASSQSGVGEKLFF. V gene TRBV7-9 combines with J gene TRBJ1-4; D may be TRBD1 (6 bases). Trimming removed 6 bases at V and 7 bases at J, with 15 bases between. Germline CDR1 and CDR2: SEHNR and FQNEAQ (reference sequence). There are 14 residues in the CDR3.

This clone was counted a single time. Within the sample, other DNA sequences also encode this same CDR3. The gene calls are TRBV27 and TRBJ1-5; D remains ambiguous. Germline-derived CDR1 and CDR2 are MNHEY and SMNVEV (reference sequence). V was trimmed by 2 bases and J by 1 base, leaving 6 bases between them. The CDR3 has 14 amino acids. CDR3 coding DNA: TGTGCCAGCAGTTTACGTGGCAGCAATCAGCCCCAGCATTTT. It codes for CASSLRGSNQPQHF.

This clone has only a few counts. The V gene is TRBV5-8, the J gene TRBJ1-1, with unresolved D. Trimming pared 3 bases from V and 3 bases from J, leaving 6 bases between. Germline-derived CDR1 and CDR2 are SGHTS and YDEGEE. The CDR3 is 12 residues long. The CDR3 coding sequence is TGTGCCAGCAGCTCCCCTCACACTGAAGCTTTCTTT. Translation: CASSSPHTEAFF.

This clone was seen only once. The gene calls are TRBV11-1 and TRBJ2-2; D unclear. This CDR3 is 14 amino acids long. Germline V gene lookup returns CDR1 SGHAT and CDR2 FQDESV (reference sequence). V dropped 6 bases and J dropped 8 bases, with 16 bases sitting between them. The CDR3 sequence: CASRVSVSEGELFF. Written as DNA, the CDR3 is TGTGCCAGCAGGGTCTCGGTCTCTGAGGGGGAGCTGTTTTTT.

Here the CDR3 reads CASRPIAGEPLPQYF. In nucleotides, the CDR3 is TGTGCCAGCAGGCCCATAGCGGGGGAGCCGCTACCCCAGTACTTC. The V gene is TRBV6-5, the J gene TRBJ2-4; 9 bases agree with TRBD2. The V gene's germline CDR1 is MNHEY and CDR2 SVGAGI. The CDR3 loop spans 15 amino acids. J gave up 13 bases and V 6 bases, and 16 bases lay outside the gene matches.

Turning to this clone: Its ends do not fully match the called genes, so a read error is possible. The same CDR3 can be traced to other DNA sequences in this sample. For the CDR3, the DNA is TGTGCCAGCAGCCTTGGGGACAGGGGGCGGGCAGACACGCAGTATTTT. It encodes CASSLGDRGRADTQYF. The V gene is TRBV7-3, the J gene TRBJ2-3; 12 positions match TRBD1. The length of the CDR3 is 16 residues. The V gene's germline CDR1 is SGHTA and CDR2 FQGTGA.

The gene calls are TRBV7-9 and TRBJ2-1; 8 bases align to TRBD2. Germline loops: CDR1 SEHNR, CDR2 FQNEAQ (reference sequence). Trimming took 2 bases from V and 13 from J; bases not matched to a gene: 10. The length of the CDR3 is 14 residues. CDR3 DNA sequence: TGTGCCAGCAGCTTAAACGGGAGGGGACTAGGTCAGTTCTTC. It encodes CASSLNGRGLGQFF. Drawing the rest from reference TRBV7-9 and TRBJ2-1, the complete variable domain is DTGVSQNPRHKITKRGQNVTFRCDPISEHNRLYWYRQTLGQGPEFLTYFQNEAQLEKSRLLSDRFSAERPKGSFSTLEIQRTEQGDSAMYLCASSLNGRGLGQFFGPGTRLTVL.

The chain couples TRBV11-2 to TRBJ2-5; a possible D gene is TRBD2 (5 bases). The CDR3 covers 13 residues. Deletions cut 2 bases from V and 7 bases from J, with 11 bases between. Looked up from germline, CDR1 is SGHAT and CDR2 is FQNNGV. The chain's CDR3 is CASSLTRLGTQYF. The CDR3 bases are TGTGCCAGCAGCTTAACTAGATTGGGGACCCAGTACTTC.

The chain is built from TRBV7-2 and TRBJ1-2; the match to TRBD1 covers 10 bases. The junction had 7 bases not matched to a gene; V was cut back by 4 bases and J by 5 bases. Germline values: CDR1 SGHTA, CDR2 FQGNSA. The CDR3 sequence is 15 residues long. The CDR3 loop reads CASSSPGTGVYGYTF. The CDR3 DNA reads as TGTGCCAGCAGCTCCCCCGGGACAGGGGTTTATGGCTACACCTTC.

This clone came up once. J is TRBJ2-1 and V is TRBV4-3, with D maybe TRBD2 (5 bases). The CDR3 spans 14 residues. V was trimmed by 5 bases and J by 0 bases, leaving 8 bases between them. Germline values: CDR1 LGHNA, CDR2 YSLEER. CDR3 DNA: TGCGCCAGCAGCGAGGGTGGCTCCTACAATGAGCAGTTCTTC. Protein: CASSEGGSYNEQFF.

CDR3: CASTLYQVGEQFF. As DNA, the CDR3 is TGTGCCAGCACCCTTTATCAGGTCGGTGAGCAGTTCTTC. The chain recombines TRBV28 with TRBJ2-1; D gene ambiguous. CDR1 is MDHEN and CDR2 is SYDVKM in the germline V gene. V gave up 7 bases and J gave up 9 bases, with 16 bases separating them. This CDR3 is 13 amino acids long.

This clone was seen once. V gene TRBV6-5 combines with J gene TRBJ1-2, with D possibly being TRBD1 (6 bases). The length of the CDR3 is 13 residues. CDR1 is MNHEY, CDR2 SVGAGI, per germline. Trimming took off 0 bases at V and 4 bases at J, with 6 bases between the two ends. The CDR3 is CASSYSGAYGYTF. In nucleotides, the CDR3 is TGTGCCAGCAGTTACTCGGGGGCCTATGGCTACACCTTC.

The chain carries TRBV25-1 and TRBJ2-1, with 9 bases matching TRBD1. The V gene's germline CDR1 is MGHDK and CDR2 SYGVNS. The CDR3 is 13 residues long. V lost 11 bases and J lost 9; bases outside the gene matches: 11. In DNA, the CDR3 is TGTGCCGCAGAGGGGACAGGGACGTCTGAGCAGTTCTTC. It encodes CAAEGTGTSEQFF.